This T cell receptor (beta chain) was obtained from a study of Graves' ophthalmopathy and Graves' hyperthyroidism. Moderate-to-severe activity, CAS ≥3, NOSPECS ≥4 and duration under 3 months were recorded for donors with ophthalmopathy. Certain patients, namely those with other autoimmune diseases, uncontrolled infections, pregnancy or lactation, were excluded. Symptoms, serum thyroxine and TRAb, thyroid ultrasound, and orbital computed tomography formed the diagnostic basis. The authors amplified TCR beta CDR3 regions from RNA transcripts. Amplification began with first-round RT-PCR using HTBI primers, then second-round multiplex PCR was performed. Each CDR3 protein is one row after TCRdb ran MiXCR on the multiplex PCR reads. The data contain 200,000 to 250,000 distinct CDR3 sequences, 40% to 50% of them singletons. Sequenced sample: peripheral blood. The TCR sequence derives from an adult man with Graves' ophthalmopathy.

The CDR3 DNA reads as TGTGCCAGCAGCAAATTAGCGGGAGGGCTGAACACTGAAGCTTTCTTT. Protein sequence: CASSKLAGGLNTEAFF. The chain is built from TRBV7-9 and TRBJ1-1; D is unresolved. V was pared by 5 bases and J by 0 bases, with 16 bases between. Germline V gives CDR1 SEHNR, CDR2 FQNEAQ (reference sequence). The CDR3 is made up of 16 amino acids. Supplemented by reference TRBV7-9 and TRBJ1-1, the full variable domain reads DTGVSQNPRHKITKRGQNVTFRCDPISEHNRLYWYRQTLGQGPEFLTYFQNEAQLEKSRLLSDRFSAERPKGSFSTLEIQRTEQGDSAMYLCASSKLAGGLNTEAFFGQGTRLTVV.